What follows is one T cell receptor beta chain and its context. The data were taken from a study of cytotoxic CD8 clonotypes in ibrutinib-treated CLL. The ends were cut back, 4 bases at V and 2 bases at J, with 11 bases in the middle. The CDR3 contains 14 residues. Germline V CDR1 and CDR2: ENHRY, SYGVKD. Data came from immunoSEQ multiplex PCR; TCRdb stores just in-frame clones and leaves some out. The table lists fewer than 35,000 clones, 45% to 60% of them singletons. This specimen consisted of PBMCs, obtained before ibrutinib treatment. This receptor was identified in a human donor with chronic lymphocytic leukemia. The chain uses TRBV10-3 and TRBJ1-2, with D hard to call. CDR3 amino acids: CAISVFGSNYGYTF. For the CDR3, the DNA is TGTGCCATCAGTGTATTTGGCAGCAACTATGGCTACACCTTC.